This T cell receptor (beta chain) is from a study of metastatic and nonmetastatic thyroid tumors. Study context: Peripheral blood and tumor or nodule samples from malignant and benign thyroid patients were compared.

This clone was recorded at least ten times. Its antigen remains unknown. With 3 bases removed from V and 6 bases from J, the gap between germline ends came to 6 bases. The CDR3 runs to 11 residues. General study findings and limits: Across blood and tumor, TCR beta diversity in malignant thyroid tumors was reportedly significantly higher than in benign nodules.

In the original analysis: CDR3 was compared across clinicopathological groups, and the resulting differences were used to build a distant-metastasis classifier for papillary thyroid cancer. TCRdb reanalyzed the PCR reads via MiXCR. V and J calls and clone size were set by TCRdb, not the authors. The sample lists approximately 90,000 clones, approximately 9% seen once, with roughly 9% in the top ten. Thyroid surgery had not been preceded by any treatment in any patient. V usage is TRBV12-3 or TRBV12-4 and J usage is TRBJ2-7; unclear D gene. Sample: blood. The receptor comes from a female donor with papillary thyroid cancer or a benign thyroid nodule (not recorded which). Some clones in this sample may be carry-over from other donors' samples. The CDR3 coding sequence is TGTGCCAGCAGTTTCGCGAGCGAGCAGTACTTC. This sequence encodes CASSFASEQYF.